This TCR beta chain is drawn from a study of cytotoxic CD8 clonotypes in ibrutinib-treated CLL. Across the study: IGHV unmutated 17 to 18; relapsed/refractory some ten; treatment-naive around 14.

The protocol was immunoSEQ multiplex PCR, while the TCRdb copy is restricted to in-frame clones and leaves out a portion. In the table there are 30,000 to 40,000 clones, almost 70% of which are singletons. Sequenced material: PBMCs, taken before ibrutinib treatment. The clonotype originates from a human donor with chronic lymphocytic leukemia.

CDR3 protein: CASSQEAILAGRNNEQFF. In DNA, the CDR3 is TGTGCCAGCAGCCAAGAAGCGATACTAGCGGGACGGAACAATGAGCAGTTCTTC. This chain joins TRBV14 and TRBJ2-1; TRBD2 aligns across 10 bases. V lost 0 bases to trimming and J lost 5 bases; unmatched junction nucleotides: 10. CDR3 length: 18 residues. Per the germline V gene, CDR1 is SGHDN and CDR2 is FVKESK. Supplemented by reference TRBV14 and TRBJ2-1, the full variable domain reads EAGVTQFPSHSVIEKGQTVTLRCDPISGHDNLYWYRRVMGKEIKFLLHFVKESKQDESGMPNNRFLAERTGGTYSTLKVQPAELEDSGVYFCASSQEAILAGRNNEQFFGPGTRLTVL.